This is a list of T cell receptor beta chains from one sample in a study of cytomegalovirus exposure and HLA in healthy donors. The assay was immunoSEQ multiplex PCR, and TCRdb's table has in-frame clones only and misses some. The table lists about 150,000 clones, roughly four fifths of them singletons, with roughly 5.2% in the top ten. Sample: PBMCs. These receptors were taken from a man between 18 and 35 years old in good health and CMV-seronegative. CDR3s leave out the opening cysteine and the closing phenylalanine or tryptophan. D genes are given only for firm matches. Only some rows state a clone size, as once, few, many or a class for expanded clones.

size: .
J: TRBJ1-1
length: 14
V: TRBV12-5
D: .
CDR3: ASGLVPGQLNTEAF

size: .
J: TRBJ2-1
length: 11
V: TRBV28
D: .
CDR3: ASSRPTGNEQF

size: .
J: TRBJ2-7
length: 15
V: TRBV4-3
D: TRBD2
CDR3: ASSQDFASGLSYEQY

size: .
J: TRBJ1-3
length: 16
V: TRBV18
D: .
CDR3: ASSPAAQGPLSGNTIY

size: .
J: TRBJ2-1
length: 15
V: TRBV5-1
D: TRBD1
CDR3: ASSLGETGLIDNEQF

size: few
J: TRBJ1-5
length: 11
V: TRBV6-1
D: .
CDR3: ASSEGTFQPQH

size: .
J: TRBJ2-6
length: 13
V: TRBV18
D: .
CDR3: ASSPTPLGANVLT

size: .
J: TRBJ1-5
length: 14
V: TRBV5-1
D: .
CDR3: ASSLDSLGSNQPQH

size: .
J: TRBJ2-7
length: 17
V: TRBV21-1
D: .
CDR3: ASSKPRTGEYTHSYEQY

size: few
J: TRBJ2-1
length: 9
V: TRBV30
D: .
CDR3: AWSPVTGQF

size: .
J: TRBJ2-1
length: 14
V: TRBV5-6
D: .
CDR3: ASSRGPPGSYNEQF

size: .
J: TRBJ2-1
length: 10
V: TRBV7-9
D: .
CDR3: ASSLARGEQF

size: .
J: TRBJ1-2
length: 12
V: TRBV9
D: .
CDR3: ASSNAGTSYGYT

size: .
J: TRBJ2-7
length: 10
V: TRBV28
D: .
CDR3: ASSLTGNEQY

size: .
J: TRBJ2-5
length: 12
V: TRBV7-9
D: TRBD2
CDR3: ASAPSGGWETQY

size: once
J: TRBJ2-3
length: 15
V: TRBV4-3
D: TRBD2
CDR3: ASSQDYPSGSSDTQY

size: .
J: TRBJ1-1
length: 11
V: TRBV14
D: .
CDR3: ASSPGISTEAF

size: .
J: TRBJ2-3
length: 12
V: TRBV29-1
D: TRBD1
CDR3: SALGTGLPDTQY

size: few
J: TRBJ2-7
length: 12
V: TRBV7-3
D: .
CDR3: ASSLTRTSYEQY

size: once
J: TRBJ2-1
length: 12
V: TRBV9
D: .
CDR3: ASSLGTRLDEQF